This TCR beta chain emerged from a study of blood T cell repertoires in COVID-19. In the study overall: The origin of the acute and convalescent COVID-19 samples was the United States, Italy and Spain. T cells, B-cell-depleted T cells, or PBMCs supplied cDNA or gDNA.

In the original analysis: Scientists estimated how many nucleated cells there were by amplifying reference gene primers. TCRdb's table, derived via immunoSEQ multiplex PCR, lists solely in-frame clones and lacks some. The V and J calls and clone size come from that table; D and trimming were worked out from the DNA. In the table there are some 46,000 clones, around 83% of which are singletons. The receptor was isolated from a man between 60 and 70 years old with acute or convalescent COVID-19. Material: peripheral blood.

The CDR3 bases are TGTGCCAGCAGCTGGACTAGCGGGACTGGTTACGAGCAGTACTTC. Translating it yields CASSWTSGTGYEQYF. V and J are TRBV7-8 and TRBJ2-7; the match to TRBD2 covers 12 bases. The CDR3 has 15 residues. CDR1 and CDR2 (germline): SGHVS, FQNEAQ. J gave up 4 bases and V 4 bases, and 5 bases lay outside the gene matches.